What follows is one T cell receptor beta chain and its context. Some clones are missing from TCRdb's copy, which holds only in-frame ones; the method was immunoSEQ multiplex PCR. The profile shows around 61,000 clones, 70% to 90% of them singletons. This sample is drawn from a study of T cell responses to AZD1222 COVID-19 vaccine. The CDR3 covers 12 residues. V lost 6 bases and J 7 bases, leaving 8 bases between the germline ends. Germline V gene data show CDR1 as KGHDR and CDR2 as SFDVKD. Source: peripheral blood, taken on day 0 of AZD1222 vaccination. The source of this sequence is an adult in good health. The chain links TRBV24-1 to TRBJ2-2, with a possible D match to TRBD1 (6 bases). CDR3 residues: CATSSGVGELFF. In DNA, the CDR3 is TGTGCCACCAGTTCAGGGGTCGGGGAGCTGTTTTTT.